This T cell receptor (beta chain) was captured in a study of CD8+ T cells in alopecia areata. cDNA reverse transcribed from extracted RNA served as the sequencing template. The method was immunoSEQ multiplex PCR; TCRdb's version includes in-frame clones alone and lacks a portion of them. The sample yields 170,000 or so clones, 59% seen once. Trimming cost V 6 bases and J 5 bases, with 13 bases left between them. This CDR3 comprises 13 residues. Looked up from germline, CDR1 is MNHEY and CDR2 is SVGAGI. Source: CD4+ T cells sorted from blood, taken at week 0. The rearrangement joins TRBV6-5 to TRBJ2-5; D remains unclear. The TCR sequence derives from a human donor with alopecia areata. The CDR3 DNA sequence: TGTGCCAGCAGATATAGTGATGTTGAGACCCAGTACTTC. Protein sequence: CASRYSDVETQYF.